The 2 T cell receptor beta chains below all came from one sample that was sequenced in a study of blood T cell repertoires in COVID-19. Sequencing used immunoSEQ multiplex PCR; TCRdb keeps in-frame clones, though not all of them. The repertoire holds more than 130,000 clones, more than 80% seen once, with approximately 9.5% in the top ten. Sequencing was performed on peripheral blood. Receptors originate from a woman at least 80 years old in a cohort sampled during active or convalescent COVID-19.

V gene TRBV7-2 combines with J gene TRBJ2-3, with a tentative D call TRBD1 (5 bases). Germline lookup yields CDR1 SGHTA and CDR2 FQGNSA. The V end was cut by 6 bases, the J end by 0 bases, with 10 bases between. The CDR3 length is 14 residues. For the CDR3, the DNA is TGTGCCAGCAGAGGACGGACAAGCACAGATACGCAGTATTTT. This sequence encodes CASRGRTSTDTQYF. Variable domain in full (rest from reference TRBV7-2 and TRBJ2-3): GAGVSQSPSNKVTEKGKDVELRCDPISGHTALYWYRQSLGQGLEFLIYFQGNSAPDKSGLPSDRFSAERTGGSVSTLTIQRTQQEDSAVYLCASRGRTSTDTQYFGPGTRLTVL.

CDR3 in DNA: TGCGCCAGCAGCCAAGGCCTTGACTACTCCTACGAGCAGTACTTC. It is translated as CASSQGLDYSYEQYF. The chain combines TRBV4-1 with TRBJ2-7, with a weak D call TRBD2 (5 bases). Trimming pared 1 base from V and 0 bases from J, leaving 10 bases between. The germline V gene encodes CDR1 MGHRA and CDR2 YSYEKL. The CDR3 runs to 15 residues.